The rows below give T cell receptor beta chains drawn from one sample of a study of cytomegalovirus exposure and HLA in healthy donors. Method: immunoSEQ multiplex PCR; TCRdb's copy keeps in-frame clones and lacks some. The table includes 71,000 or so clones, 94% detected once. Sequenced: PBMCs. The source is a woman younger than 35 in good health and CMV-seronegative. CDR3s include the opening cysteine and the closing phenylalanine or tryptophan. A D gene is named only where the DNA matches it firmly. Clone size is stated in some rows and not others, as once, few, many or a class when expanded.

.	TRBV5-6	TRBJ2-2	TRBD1	CASSLGTGAFTGELFF	TGTGCCAGCAGCTTGGGGACAGGGGCGTTCACCGGGGAGCTGTTTTTT
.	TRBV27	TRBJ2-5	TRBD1	CASSPLKGGGETQYF	TGTGCCAGCAGTCCCCTGAAAGGGGGCGGCGAGACCCAGTACTTC
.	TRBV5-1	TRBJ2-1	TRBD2	CASSLVPSGRAVDEQFF	TGCGCCAGCAGCTTGGTCCCCAGCGGGAGGGCTGTCGATGAGCAGTTCTTC
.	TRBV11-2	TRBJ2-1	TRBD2	CASSGGDGRDLEQFF	TGTGCCAGCAGCGGGGGGGACGGGAGAGATCTTGAGCAGTTCTTC
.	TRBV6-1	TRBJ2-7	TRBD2	CASSVLLAELVYEQYF	TGTGCCAGCAGTGTACTACTAGCGGAGCTAGTCTACGAGCAGTACTTC
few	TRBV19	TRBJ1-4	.	CASTGRGGRIDEKLFF	TGTGCCAGTACCGGAAGGGGGGGGAGGATCGATGAAAAACTGTTTTTT
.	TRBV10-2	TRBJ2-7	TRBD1	CASSEGTGGSYEQYF	TGCGCCAGCAGTGAAGGGACAGGGGGTTCCTACGAGCAGTACTTC
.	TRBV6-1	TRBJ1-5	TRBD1	CASRYIGTGLQPQHF	TGTGCCAGTAGGTACATCGGGACAGGGCTCCAGCCCCAGCATTTT
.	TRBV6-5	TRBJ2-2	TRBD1	CASRRTGVNTGELFF	TGTGCCAGCAGACGGACAGGGGTGAACACCGGGGAGCTGTTTTTT
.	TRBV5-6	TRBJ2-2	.	CASSFGPSYTGELFF	TGTGCCAGCAGCTTTGGGCCGTCTTACACCGGGGAGCTGTTTTTT
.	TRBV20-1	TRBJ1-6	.	CSASRGPLHF	TGCAGTGCTAGCAGAGGTCCCCTCCACTTT
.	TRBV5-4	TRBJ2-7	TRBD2	CASSSGTSLGEQYF	TGTGCCAGCAGCTCCGGGACTAGCTTAGGCGAGCAGTACTTC
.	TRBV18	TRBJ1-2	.	CASSLRELSYGYTF	TGTGCCAGCTCACTGAGGGAACTCAGCTATGGCTACACCTTC
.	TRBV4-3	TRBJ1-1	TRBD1	CASSLYRGVGTEAFF	TGCGCCAGCAGCTTATACAGGGGCGTCGGGACTGAAGCTTTCTTT
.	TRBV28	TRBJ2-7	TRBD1	CATGTGFEGEQYF	TGTGCCACCGGGACAGGATTTGAGGGCGAGCAGTACTTC
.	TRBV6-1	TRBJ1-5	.	CASSARTGTNNQPQHF	TGTGCCAGCAGTGCCAGAACCGGGACAAATAATCAGCCCCAGCATTTT